This T cell receptor beta chain was identified in a study of cytomegalovirus exposure and HLA in healthy donors. Notes on the study in general: The dataset shows that most TCR sequences were rare, while some public TCRs occurred in many donors.

Of note for this clone: The antigen is not known.

The CDR3 contains 15 residues. V trimming: 5 bases; J trimming: 4 bases; junction bases outside the gene matches: 7. From germline, CDR1 is ENHRY and CDR2 SYGVKD. This table comes from immunoSEQ multiplex PCR, and its TCRdb copy is limited to in-frame clones, with some not included. In the table there are approximately 82,000 clones, 85% to 95% of which are singletons. The TCR sequence derives from a woman aged 18-29 years in good health and CMV-seronegative. This sequence joins TRBV10-3 and TRBJ1-5, with 8 bases lining up with TRBD1. Sample: PBMCs. CDR3 in amino acids: CAISLGTGPNQPQHF. The CDR3 DNA sequence: TGTGCCATCAGTCTCGGGACAGGTCCAAATCAGCCCCAGCATTTT.